This entry lists 2 T cell receptor beta chains sequenced from one sample in a study of cytomegalovirus exposure and HLA in healthy donors. Primers for the PCR totalled 60 Vbeta and 13 Jbeta. Sequencing used immunoSEQ multiplex PCR; TCRdb keeps in-frame clones, though not all of them. The sample holds some 60,000 clones; 70% to 90% are singletons and the top ten take 5.5% to 7%. Sequencing was done on a sample of PBMCs. The receptors shown here come from a male donor in good health and CMV-seronegative.

This rearrangement joins TRBV5-1 to TRBJ2-5; a possible D gene is TRBD1 (8 bases). There are 14 residues in the CDR3. CDR1 and CDR2 (germline): SGHRS, YFSETQ. The V and J ends lost 3 bases and 4 bases respectively, with 13 bases between them. Here the CDR3 reads CASSSQGGRETQYF. The CDR3 nucleotides read TGCGCCAGCAGCTCACAGGGGGGGAGAGAGACCCAGTACTTC.

The rearrangement uses TRBV30 and TRBJ2-7; 12 positions match TRBD2. The CDR3 runs to 12 residues. Germline lookup yields CDR1 GTSNPN and CDR2 SVGIG (reference sequence). This chain's CDR3 is CASLAGGRRPLV. The CDR3 DNA sequence: TGTGCCAGTCTAGCGGGGGGGCGGCGTCCCCTCGTC.